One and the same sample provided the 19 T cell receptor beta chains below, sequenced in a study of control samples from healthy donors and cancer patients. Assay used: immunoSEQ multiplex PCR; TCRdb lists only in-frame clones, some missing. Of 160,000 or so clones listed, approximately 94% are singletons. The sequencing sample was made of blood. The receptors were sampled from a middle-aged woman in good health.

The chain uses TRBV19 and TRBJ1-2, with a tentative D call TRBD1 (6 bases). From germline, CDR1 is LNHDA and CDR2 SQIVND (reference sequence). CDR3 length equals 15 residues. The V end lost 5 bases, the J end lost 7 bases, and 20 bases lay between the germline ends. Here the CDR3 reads CASSVTNRDFFGYTF. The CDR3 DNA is TGTGCCAGTAGTGTCACTAACAGGGACTTCTTTGGCTACACCTTC.

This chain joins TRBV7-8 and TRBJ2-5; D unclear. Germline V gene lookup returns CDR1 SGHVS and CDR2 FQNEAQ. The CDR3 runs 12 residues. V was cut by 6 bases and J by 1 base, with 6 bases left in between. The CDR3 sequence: CASRTVQETQYF. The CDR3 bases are TGTGCCAGCAGGACGGTCCAAGAGACCCAGTACTTC. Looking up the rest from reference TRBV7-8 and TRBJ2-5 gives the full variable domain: GAGVSQSPRYKVAKRGQDVALRCDPISGHVSLFWYQQALGQGPEFLTYFQNEAQLDKSGLPSDRFFAERPEGSVSTLKIQRTQQEDSAVYLCASRTVQETQYFGPGTRLLVL.

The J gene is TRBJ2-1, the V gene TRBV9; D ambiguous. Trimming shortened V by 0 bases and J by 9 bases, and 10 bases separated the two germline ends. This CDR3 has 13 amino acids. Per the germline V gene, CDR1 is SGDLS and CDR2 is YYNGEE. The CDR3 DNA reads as TGTGCCAGCAGCGTAGAACAACCGGGTGAGCAGTTCTTC. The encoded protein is CASSVEQPGEQFF.

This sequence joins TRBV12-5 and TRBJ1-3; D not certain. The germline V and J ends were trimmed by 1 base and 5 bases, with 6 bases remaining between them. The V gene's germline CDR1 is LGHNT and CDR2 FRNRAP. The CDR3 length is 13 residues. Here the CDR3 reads CASGLGRRNTIYF. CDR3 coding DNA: TGTGCTAGTGGTTTGGGCCGTAGAAACACCATATATTTT.

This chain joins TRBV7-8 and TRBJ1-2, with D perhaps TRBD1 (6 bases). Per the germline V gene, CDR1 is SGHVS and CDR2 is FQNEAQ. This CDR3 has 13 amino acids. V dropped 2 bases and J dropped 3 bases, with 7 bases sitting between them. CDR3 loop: CASSLRTDYGYTF. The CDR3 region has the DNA TGTGCCAGCAGCTTACGGACAGACTATGGCTACACCTTC.

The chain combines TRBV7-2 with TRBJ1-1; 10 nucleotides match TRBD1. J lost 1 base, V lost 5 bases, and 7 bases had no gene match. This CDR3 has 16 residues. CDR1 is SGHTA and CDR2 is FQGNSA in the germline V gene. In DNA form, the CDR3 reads TGTGCCAGCAGCCGGGACAGGGGAAGGGGGAACACTGAAGCTTTCTTT. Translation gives CASSRDRGRGNTEAFF.

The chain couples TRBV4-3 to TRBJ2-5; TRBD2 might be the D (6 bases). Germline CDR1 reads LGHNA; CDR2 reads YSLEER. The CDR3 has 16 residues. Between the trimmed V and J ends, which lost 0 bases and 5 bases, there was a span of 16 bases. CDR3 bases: TGCGCCAGCAGCCAAGATCGAGTGGGAGGCCACGAGACCCAGTACTTC. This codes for CASSQDRVGGHETQYF.

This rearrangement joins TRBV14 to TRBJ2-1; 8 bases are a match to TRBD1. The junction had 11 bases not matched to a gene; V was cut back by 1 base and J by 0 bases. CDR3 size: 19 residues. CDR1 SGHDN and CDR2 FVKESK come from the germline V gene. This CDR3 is CASSQVDRARFNSYNEQFF. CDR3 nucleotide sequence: TGTGCCAGCAGCCAAGTGGACAGGGCGCGTTTTAACTCCTACAATGAGCAGTTCTTC.

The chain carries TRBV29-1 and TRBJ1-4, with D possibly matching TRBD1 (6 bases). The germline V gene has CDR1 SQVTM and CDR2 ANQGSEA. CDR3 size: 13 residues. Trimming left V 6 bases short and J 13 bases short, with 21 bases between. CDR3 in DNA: TGCAGCGTCGGAGAGGGGGGGGCAGGAGGACTGTTTTTT. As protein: CSVGEGGAGGLFF.

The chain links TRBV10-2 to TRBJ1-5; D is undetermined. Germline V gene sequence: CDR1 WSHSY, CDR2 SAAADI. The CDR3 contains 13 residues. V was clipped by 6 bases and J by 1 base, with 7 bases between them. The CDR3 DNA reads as TGCGCCAGCAGGATACAGAGCAATCAGCCCCAGCATTTT. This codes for CASRIQSNQPQHF.

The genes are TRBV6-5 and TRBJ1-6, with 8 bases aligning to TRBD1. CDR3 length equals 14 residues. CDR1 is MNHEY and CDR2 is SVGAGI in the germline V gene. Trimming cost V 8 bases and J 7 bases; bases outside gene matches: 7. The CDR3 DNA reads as TGTGCCAGCTTCCGGGACAGGCACAATTCACCCCTCCACTTT. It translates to CASFRDRHNSPLHF.

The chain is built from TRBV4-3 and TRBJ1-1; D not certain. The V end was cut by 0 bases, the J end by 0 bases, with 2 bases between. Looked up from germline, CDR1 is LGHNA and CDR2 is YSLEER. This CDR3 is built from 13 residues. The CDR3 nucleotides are TGCGCCAGCAGCCAAGAGATGAACACTGAAGCTTTCTTT. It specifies CASSQEMNTEAFF.

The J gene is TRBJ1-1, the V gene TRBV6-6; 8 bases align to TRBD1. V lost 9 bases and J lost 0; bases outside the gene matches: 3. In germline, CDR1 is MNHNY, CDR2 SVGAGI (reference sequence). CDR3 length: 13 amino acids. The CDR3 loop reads CASLTGVNTEAFF. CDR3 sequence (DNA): TGTGCCAGTCTGACAGGGGTGAACACTGAAGCTTTCTTT.

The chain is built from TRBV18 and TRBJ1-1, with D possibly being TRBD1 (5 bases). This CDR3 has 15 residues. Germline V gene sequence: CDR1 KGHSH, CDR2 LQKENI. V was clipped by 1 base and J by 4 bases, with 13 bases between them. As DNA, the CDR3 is TGTGCCAGCTCACCACGGGCAGGGCCGGCCACTGAAGCTTTCTTT. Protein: CASSPRAGPATEAFF.

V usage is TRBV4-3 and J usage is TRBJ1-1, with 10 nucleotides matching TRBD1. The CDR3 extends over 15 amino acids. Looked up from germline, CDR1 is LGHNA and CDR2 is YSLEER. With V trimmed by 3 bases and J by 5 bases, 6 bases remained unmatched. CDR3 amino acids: CASSHRQGAGTEAFF. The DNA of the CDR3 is TGCGCCAGCAGCCACCGACAGGGGGCAGGTACTGAAGCTTTCTTT.

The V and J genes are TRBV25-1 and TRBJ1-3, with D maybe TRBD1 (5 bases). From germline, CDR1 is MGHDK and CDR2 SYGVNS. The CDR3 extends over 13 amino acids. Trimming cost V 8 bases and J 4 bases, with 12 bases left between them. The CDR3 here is CASGTVGGNTIYF. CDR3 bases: TGTGCCAGCGGGACGGTCGGGGGAAACACCATATATTTT.

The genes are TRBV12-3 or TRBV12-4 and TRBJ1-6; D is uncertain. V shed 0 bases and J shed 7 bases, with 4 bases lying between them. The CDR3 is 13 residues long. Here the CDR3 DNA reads TGTGCCAGCAGTTTAGCGGGGAATTCACCCCTCCACTTT. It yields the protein CASSLAGNSPLHF.

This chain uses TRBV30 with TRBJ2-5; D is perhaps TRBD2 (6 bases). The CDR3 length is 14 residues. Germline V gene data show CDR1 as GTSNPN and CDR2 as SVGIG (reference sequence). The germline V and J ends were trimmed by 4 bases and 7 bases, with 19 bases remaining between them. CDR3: CAWKWSSGMGTQYF. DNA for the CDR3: TGTGCCTGGAAGTGGAGTAGCGGAATGGGGACCCAGTACTTC.

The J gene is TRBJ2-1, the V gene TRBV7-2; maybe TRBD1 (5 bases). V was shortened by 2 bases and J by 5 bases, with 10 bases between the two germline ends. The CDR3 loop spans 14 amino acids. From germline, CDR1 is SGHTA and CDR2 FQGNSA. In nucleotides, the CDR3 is TGTGCCAGCAGCTTATCGACGACAGACAATGAGCAGTTCTTC. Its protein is CASSLSTTDNEQFF.